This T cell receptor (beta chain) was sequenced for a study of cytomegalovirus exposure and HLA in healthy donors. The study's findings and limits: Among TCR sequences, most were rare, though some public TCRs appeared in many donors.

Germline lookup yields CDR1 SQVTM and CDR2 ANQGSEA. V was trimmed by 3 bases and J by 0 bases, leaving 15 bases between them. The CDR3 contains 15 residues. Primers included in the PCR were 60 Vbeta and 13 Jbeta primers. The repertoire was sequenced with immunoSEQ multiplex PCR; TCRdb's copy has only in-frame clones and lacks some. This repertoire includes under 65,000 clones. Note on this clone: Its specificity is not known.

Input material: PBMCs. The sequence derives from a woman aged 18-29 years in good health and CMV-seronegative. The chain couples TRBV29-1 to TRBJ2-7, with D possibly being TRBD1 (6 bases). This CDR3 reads CSVDVSQGLSYEQYF. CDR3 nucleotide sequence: TGCAGCGTTGACGTATCACAGGGCCTCTCCTACGAGCAGTACTTC.